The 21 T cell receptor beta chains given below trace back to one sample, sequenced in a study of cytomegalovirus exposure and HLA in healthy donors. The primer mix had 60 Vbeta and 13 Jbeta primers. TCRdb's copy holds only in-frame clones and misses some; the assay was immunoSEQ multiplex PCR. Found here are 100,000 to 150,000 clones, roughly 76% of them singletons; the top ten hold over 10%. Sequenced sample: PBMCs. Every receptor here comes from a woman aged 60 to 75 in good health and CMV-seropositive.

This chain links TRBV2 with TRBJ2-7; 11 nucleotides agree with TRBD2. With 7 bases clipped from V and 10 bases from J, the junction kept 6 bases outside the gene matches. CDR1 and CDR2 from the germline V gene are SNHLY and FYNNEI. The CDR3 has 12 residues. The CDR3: CASKASGRFQYF. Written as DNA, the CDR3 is TGTGCCAGCAAGGCTAGCGGGAGGTTTCAGTACTTC.

The DNA for the CDR3 is TGCGCCAGCAGCCAGCAGGGGGATCAGCCCCAGCATTTT. Translated: CASSQQGDQPQHF. V and J are TRBV4-1 and TRBJ1-5; the match to TRBD1 covers 7 bases. Germline CDR1 reads MGHRA; CDR2 reads YSYEKL. With 3 bases clipped from V and 5 bases from J, the junction kept 1 base outside the gene matches. This CDR3 is built from 13 residues.

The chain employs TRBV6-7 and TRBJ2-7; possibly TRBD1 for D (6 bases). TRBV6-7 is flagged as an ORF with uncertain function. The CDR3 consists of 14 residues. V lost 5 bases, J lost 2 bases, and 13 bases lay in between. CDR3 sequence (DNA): TGTGCCAGCAGTGCTGACAGGCAGACCTACGAGCAGTACTTC. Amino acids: CASSADRQTYEQYF.

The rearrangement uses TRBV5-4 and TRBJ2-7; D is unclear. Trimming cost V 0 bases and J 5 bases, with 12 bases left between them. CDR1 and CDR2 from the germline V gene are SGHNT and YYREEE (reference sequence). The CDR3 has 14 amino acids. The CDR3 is CASSLDRAQNEQYF. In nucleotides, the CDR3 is TGTGCCAGCAGCTTGGACAGAGCCCAGAACGAGCAGTACTTC.

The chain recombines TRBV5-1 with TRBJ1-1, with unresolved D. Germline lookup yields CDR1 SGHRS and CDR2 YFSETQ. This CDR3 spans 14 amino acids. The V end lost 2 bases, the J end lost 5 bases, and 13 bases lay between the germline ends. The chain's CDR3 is CASSFGSTGTEAFF. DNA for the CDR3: TGCGCCAGCAGCTTTGGGAGCACGGGAACTGAAGCTTTCTTT.

CDR3 protein: CASSHSTLTGLNSIHNEKLFF. CDR3 in DNA: TGCGCCAGCAGCCACTCCACCCTGACAGGCTTAAACTCGATCCACAATGAAAAACTGTTTTTT. The chain has TRBV4-1 and TRBJ1-4, with a possible D match to TRBD1 (6 bases). Deletions cut 3 bases from V and 5 bases from J, with 31 bases between. The CDR3 is made up of 21 amino acids. Per germline, CDR1 MGHRA and CDR2 YSYEKL.

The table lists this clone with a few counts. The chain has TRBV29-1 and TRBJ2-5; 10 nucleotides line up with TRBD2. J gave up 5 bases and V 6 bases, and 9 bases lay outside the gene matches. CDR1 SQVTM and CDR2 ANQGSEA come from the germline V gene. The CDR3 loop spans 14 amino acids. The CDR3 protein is CSVSGGAGGETQYF. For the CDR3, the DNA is TGCAGCGTGAGCGGGGGGGCGGGGGGGGAGACCCAGTACTTC.

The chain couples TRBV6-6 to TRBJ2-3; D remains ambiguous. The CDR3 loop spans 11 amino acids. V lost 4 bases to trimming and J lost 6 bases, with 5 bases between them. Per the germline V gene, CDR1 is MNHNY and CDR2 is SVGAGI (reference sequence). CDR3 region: CASSSRDTQYF. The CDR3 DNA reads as TGTGCCAGCAGTTCTAGGGATACGCAGTATTTT.

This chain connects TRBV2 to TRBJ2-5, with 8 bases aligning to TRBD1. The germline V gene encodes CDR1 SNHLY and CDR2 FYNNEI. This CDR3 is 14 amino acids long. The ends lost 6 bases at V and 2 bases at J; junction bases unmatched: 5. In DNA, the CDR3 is TGTGCCAGCAGAAGACAGGGGATACAAGAGACCCAGTACTTC. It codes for CASRRQGIQETQYF.

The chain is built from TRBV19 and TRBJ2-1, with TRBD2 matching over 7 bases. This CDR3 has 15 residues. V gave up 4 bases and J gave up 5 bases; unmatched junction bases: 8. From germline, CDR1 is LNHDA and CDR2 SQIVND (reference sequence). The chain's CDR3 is CASSKWRELNNEQFF. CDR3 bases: TGTGCCAGTAGTAAGTGGCGGGAGCTTAACAATGAGCAGTTCTTC.

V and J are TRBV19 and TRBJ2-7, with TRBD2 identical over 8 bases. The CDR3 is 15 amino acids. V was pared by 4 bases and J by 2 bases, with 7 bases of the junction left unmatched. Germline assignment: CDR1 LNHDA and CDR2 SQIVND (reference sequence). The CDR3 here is CASSTLAGRPYEQYF. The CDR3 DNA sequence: TGTGCCAGTAGTACTCTAGCGGGTAGGCCCTACGAGCAGTACTTC.

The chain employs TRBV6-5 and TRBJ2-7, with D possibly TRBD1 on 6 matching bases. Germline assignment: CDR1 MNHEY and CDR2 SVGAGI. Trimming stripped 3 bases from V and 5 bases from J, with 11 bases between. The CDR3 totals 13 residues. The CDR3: CASSYRGTHEQYF. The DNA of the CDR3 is TGTGCCAGCAGTTATAGGGGGACCCACGAGCAGTACTTC.

The CDR3 DNA follows: TGTGCCAGCAGCTTAGCCTGGCAGGGGGGCTACACCTTC. Encoded protein: CASSLAWQGGYTF. The V gene is TRBV11-2, the J gene TRBJ1-2; perhaps TRBD1 as D (6 bases). The CDR3 has 13 amino acids. Germline V gene sequence: CDR1 SGHAT, CDR2 FQNNGV. V lost 1 base and J 8 bases, leaving 11 bases between the germline ends.

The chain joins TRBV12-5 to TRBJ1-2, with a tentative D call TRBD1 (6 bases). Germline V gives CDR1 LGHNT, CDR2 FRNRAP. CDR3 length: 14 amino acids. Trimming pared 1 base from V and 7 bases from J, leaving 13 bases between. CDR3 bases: TGTGCTAGTGGTTTGGCCCCAGGGGCGTCTGGCTACACCTTC. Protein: CASGLAPGASGYTF. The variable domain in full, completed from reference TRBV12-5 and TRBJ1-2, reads DARVTQTPRHKVTEMGQEVTMRCQPILGHNTVFWYRQTMMQGLELLAYFRNRAPLDDSGMPKDRFSAEMPDATLATLKIQPSEPRDSAVYFCASGLAPGASGYTFGSGTRLTVV.

For the CDR3, the DNA is TGTGCCAGCAGTTACTCCGGGACTGGACCCTACGAGCAGTACTTC. Translation gives CASSYSGTGPYEQYF. The J gene is TRBJ2-7, the V gene TRBV6-6, with D possibly being TRBD2 (6 bases). V gave up 0 bases and J gave up 2 bases, with 11 bases separating them. Germline CDR1 is MNHNY and CDR2 is SVGAGI (reference sequence). This CDR3 spans 15 amino acids.

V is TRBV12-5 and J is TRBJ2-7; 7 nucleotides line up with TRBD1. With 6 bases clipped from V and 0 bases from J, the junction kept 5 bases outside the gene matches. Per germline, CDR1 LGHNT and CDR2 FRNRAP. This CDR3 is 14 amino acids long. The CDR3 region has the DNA TGTGCTAGTGGCCCGGACAGGACCTCCTACGAGCAGTACTTC. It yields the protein CASGPDRTSYEQYF.

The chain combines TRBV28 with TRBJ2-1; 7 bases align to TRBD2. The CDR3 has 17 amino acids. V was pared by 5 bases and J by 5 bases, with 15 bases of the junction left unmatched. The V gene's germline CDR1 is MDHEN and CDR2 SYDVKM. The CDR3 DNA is TGTGCCAGCAGTCCCCCGGGGCTTCGCGGGAGCAACAATGAGCAGTTCTTC. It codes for CASSPPGLRGSNNEQFF.

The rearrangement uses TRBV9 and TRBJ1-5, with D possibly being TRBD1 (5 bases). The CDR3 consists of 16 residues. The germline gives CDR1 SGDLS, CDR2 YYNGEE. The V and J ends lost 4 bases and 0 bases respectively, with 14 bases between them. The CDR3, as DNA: TGTGCCAGCAGCTCGGGGGTGGGGGATAGCAATCAGCCCCAGCATTTT. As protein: CASSSGVGDSNQPQHF. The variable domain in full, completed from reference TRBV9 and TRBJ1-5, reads DSGVTQTPKHLITATGQRVTLRCSPRSGDLSVYWYQQSLDQGLQFLIQYYNGEERAKGNILERFSAQQFPDLHSELNLSSLELGDSALYFCASSSGVGDSNQPQHFGDGTRLSIL.

CDR3 amino acids: CAIKPDRGDEKLFF. The CDR3 DNA follows: TGTGCCATCAAACCGGACAGGGGAGATGAAAAACTGTTTTTT. V gene TRBV10-3 combines with J gene TRBJ1-4, with 9 nucleotides matching TRBD1. The CDR3 runs to 14 residues. From germline, CDR1 is ENHRY and CDR2 SYGVKD. V shed 7 bases, J shed 6 bases, and the junction held 6 bases outside the gene matches.

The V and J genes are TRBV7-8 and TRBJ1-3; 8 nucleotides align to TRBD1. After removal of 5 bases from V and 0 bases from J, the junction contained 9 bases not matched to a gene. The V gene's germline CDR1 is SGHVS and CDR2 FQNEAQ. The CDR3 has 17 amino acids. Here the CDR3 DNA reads TGTGCCAGCAGCCCGATATGGACAGGGAACTCTGGAAACACCATATATTTT. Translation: CASSPIWTGNSGNTIYF.

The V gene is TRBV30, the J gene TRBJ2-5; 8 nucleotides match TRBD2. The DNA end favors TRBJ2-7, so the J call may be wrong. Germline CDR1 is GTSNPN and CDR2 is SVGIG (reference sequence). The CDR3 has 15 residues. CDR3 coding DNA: TGTGCCTGGGTGGGGGAAAGCGGGGGCGGATCCGAGCAGTACTTC. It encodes CAWVGESGGGSEQYF.